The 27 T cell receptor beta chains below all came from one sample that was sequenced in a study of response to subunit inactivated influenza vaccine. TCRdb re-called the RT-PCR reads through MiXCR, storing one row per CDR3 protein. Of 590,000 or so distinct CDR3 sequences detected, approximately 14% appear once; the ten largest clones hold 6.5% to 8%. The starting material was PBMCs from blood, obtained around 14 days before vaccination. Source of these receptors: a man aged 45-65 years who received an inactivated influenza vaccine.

The CDR3 DNA reads as TGTGCCAGCAGCCTGGGGACTAGCAGGAGAGGGTACAATGAGCAGTTCTTC. As protein: CASSLGTSRRGYNEQFF. V usage is TRBV7-9 and J usage is TRBJ2-1; 9 positions match TRBD2. The CDR3 runs 17 residues. Germline V lookup: CDR1 SEHNR, CDR2 FQNEAQ (reference sequence). The trim removed 5 bases at V and 4 bases at J, leaving 12 bases unmatched.

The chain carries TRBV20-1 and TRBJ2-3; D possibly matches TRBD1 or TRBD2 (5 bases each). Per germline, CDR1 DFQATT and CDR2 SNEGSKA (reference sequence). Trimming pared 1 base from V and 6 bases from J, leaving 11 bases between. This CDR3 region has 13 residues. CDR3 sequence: CSARVGPWDTQYF. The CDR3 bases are TGCAGTGCTAGAGTGGGACCATGGGATACGCAGTATTTT.

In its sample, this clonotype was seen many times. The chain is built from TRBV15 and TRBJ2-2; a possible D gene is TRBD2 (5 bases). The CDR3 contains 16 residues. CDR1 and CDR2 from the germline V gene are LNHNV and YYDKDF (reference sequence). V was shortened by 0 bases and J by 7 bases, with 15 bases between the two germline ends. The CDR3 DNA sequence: TGTGCCACCAGCAGAGATGTTGGAACCAGCGGCGGGGAGCTGTTTTTT. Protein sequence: CATSRDVGTSGGELFF.

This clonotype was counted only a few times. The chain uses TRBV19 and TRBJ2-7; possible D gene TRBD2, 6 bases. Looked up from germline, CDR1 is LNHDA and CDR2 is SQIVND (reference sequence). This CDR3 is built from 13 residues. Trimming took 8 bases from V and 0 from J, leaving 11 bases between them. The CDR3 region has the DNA TGTGCCAGTGCCCCGGGGGACTCCTACGAGCAGTACTTC. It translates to CASAPGDSYEQYF.

CDR3 protein: CASSFWEPNTGELFF. DNA of the CDR3: TGTGCCAGCAGCTTTTGGGAGCCGAACACCGGGGAGCTGTTTTTT. The chain couples TRBV7-9 to TRBJ2-2; D is possibly TRBD2 (5 bases). Germline assignment: CDR1 SEHNR and CDR2 FQNEAQ (reference sequence). V was cut by 3 bases and J by 0 bases, with 8 bases left in between. This CDR3 comprises 15 residues.

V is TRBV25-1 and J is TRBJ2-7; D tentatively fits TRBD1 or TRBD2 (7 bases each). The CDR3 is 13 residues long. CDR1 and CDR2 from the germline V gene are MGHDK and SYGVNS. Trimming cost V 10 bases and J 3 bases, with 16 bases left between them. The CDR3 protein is CATEDRDYYEQYF. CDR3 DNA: TGTGCCACCGAAGACAGGGACTACTACGAGCAGTACTTC.

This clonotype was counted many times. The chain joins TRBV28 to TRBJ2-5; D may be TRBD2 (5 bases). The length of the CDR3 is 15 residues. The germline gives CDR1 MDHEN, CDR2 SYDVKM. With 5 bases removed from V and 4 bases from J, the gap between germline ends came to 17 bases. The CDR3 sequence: CASSDARAGLETQYF. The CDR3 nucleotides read TGTGCCAGCAGTGACGCCCGGGCGGGCCTAGAGACCCAGTACTTC.

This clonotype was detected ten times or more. CDR3 DNA sequence: TGTGCCAGCAGCCAGGCCCGAGCCGAGCAGTACTTC. It specifies CASSQARAEQYF. This sequence joins TRBV3-1 and TRBJ2-7; D is unclear. Trimming left V 3 bases short and J 6 bases short, with 9 bases between. The V gene's germline CDR1 is LGHDT and CDR2 YNNKEL (reference sequence). CDR3 size: 12 residues.

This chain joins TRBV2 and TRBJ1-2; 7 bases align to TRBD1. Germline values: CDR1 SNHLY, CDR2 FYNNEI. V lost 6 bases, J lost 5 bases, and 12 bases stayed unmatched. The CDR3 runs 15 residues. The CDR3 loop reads CASSRQGGSGYGYTF. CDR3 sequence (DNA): TGTGCCAGCAGCAGACAGGGTGGTTCTGGGTATGGCTACACCTTC.

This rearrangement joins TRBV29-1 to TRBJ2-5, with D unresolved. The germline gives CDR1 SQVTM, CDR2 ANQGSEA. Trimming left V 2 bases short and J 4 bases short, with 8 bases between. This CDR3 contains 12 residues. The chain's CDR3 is CSVEPPGETQYF. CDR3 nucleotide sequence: TGCAGCGTTGAACCTCCAGGAGAGACCCAGTACTTC.

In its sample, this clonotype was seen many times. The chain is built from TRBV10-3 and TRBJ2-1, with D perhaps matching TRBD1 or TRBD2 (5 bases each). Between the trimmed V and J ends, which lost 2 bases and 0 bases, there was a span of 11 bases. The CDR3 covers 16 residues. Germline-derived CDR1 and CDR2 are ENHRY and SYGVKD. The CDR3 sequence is CAISEGTETSYNEQFF. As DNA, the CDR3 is TGTGCCATCAGTGAGGGGACGGAGACCTCCTACAATGAGCAGTTCTTC.

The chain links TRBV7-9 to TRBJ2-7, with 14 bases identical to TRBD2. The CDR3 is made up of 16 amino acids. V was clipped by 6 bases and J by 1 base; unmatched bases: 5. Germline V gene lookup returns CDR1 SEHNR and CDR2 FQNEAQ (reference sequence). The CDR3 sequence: CASRGLAGASSYEQYF. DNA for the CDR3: TGTGCCAGCAGGGGACTAGCGGGAGCCTCATCCTACGAGCAGTACTTC.

In DNA form, the CDR3 reads TGTGCCAGTAGTGTTTGGACAGGGCGAGATACGCAGTATTTT. Protein sequence: CASSVWTGRDTQYF. The chain combines TRBV19 with TRBJ2-3, with TRBD1 matching 8 bases. This CDR3 is built from 14 residues. Trimming took 5 bases from V and 5 from J; bases not matched to a gene: 6. Germline V gene lookup returns CDR1 LNHDA and CDR2 SQIVND (reference sequence).

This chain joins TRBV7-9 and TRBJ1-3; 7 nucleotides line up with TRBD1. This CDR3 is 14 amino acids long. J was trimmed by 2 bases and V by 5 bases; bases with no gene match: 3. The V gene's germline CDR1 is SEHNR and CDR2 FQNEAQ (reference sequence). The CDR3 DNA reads TGTGCCAGCAGCAAAGACAGGGCTGGAAACACCATATATTTT. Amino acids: CASSKDRAGNTIYF.

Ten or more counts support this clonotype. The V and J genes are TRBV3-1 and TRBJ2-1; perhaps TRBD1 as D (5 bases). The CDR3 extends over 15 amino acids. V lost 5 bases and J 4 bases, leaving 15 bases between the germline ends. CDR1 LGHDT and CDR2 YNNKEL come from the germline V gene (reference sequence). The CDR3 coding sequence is TGTGCCAGCAGCTTCAGGGTCGACGGTTACAATGAGCAGTTCTTC. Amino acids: CASSFRVDGYNEQFF.

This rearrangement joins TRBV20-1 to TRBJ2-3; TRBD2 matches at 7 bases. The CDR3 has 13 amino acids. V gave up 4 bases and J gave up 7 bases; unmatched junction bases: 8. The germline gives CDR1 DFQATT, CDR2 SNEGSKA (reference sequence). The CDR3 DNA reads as TGCAGTGCTACGGGGGGAACCCCGAATACGCAGTATTTT. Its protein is CSATGGTPNTQYF.

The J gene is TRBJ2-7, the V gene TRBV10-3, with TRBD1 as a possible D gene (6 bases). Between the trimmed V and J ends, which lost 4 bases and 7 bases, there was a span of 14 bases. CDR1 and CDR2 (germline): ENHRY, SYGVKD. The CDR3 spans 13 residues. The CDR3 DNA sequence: TGTGCCATCAGTGGGACAGCCGAGGGGGAGCAGTACTTC. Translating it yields CAISGTAEGEQYF.

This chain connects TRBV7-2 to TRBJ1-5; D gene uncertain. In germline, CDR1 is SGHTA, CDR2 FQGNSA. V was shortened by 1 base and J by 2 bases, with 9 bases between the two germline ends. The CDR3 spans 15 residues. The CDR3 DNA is TGTGCCAGCAGCTTAGGTCTTCCGGGCAATCAGCCCCAGCATTTT. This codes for CASSLGLPGNQPQHF.

CDR3 residues: CASSQATGHNYGYTF. The DNA for the CDR3 is TGTGCCAGCTCACAAGCGACAGGGCATAACTATGGCTACACCTTC. The chain employs TRBV18 and TRBJ1-2, with 7 bases that match TRBD1. J lost 1 base, V lost 4 bases, and 6 bases had no gene match. The CDR3 covers 15 residues. Looked up from germline, CDR1 is KGHSH and CDR2 is LQKENI. The complete variable domain, with remaining parts taken from reference TRBV18 and TRBJ1-2, reads NAGVMQNPRHLVRRRGQEARLRCSPMKGHSHVYWYRQLPEEGLKFMVYLQKENIIDESGMPKERFSAEFPKEGPSILRIQQVVRGDSAAYFCASSQATGHNYGYTFGSGTRLTVV.

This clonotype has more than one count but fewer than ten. This CDR3 is CASSLVMGNEQFF. CDR3 coding DNA: TGTGCCAGCAGTTTAGTTATGGGCAATGAGCAGTTCTTC. The gene calls are TRBV12-3 or TRBV12-4 and TRBJ2-1; D not resolved. Trimming stripped 1 base from V and 6 bases from J, with 7 bases between. This CDR3 comprises 13 residues.

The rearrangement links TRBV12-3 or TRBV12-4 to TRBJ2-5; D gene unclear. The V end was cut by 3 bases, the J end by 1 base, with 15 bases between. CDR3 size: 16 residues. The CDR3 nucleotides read TGTGCCAGCAGTTTTTCTTCCCAGCTCTTCCAAGAGACCCAGTACTTC. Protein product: CASSFSSQLFQETQYF.

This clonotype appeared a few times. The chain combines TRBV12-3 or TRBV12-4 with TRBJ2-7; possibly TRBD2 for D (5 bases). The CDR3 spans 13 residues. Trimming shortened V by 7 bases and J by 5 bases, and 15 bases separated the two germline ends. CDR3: CASTPRRYNEQYF. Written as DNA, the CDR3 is TGTGCCAGCACCCCAAGGAGGTATAACGAGCAGTACTTC.

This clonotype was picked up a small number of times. This chain's CDR3 is CASSRQRGNYEQYF. In DNA, the CDR3 is TGTGCCAGCAGCCGACAGCGGGGGAACTACGAGCAGTACTTC. The chain recombines TRBV5-5 with TRBJ2-7; the match to TRBD2 covers 8 bases. The ends lost 4 bases at V and 3 bases at J; junction bases unmatched: 6. The CDR3 length is 14 residues. Germline-derived CDR1 and CDR2 are SGHKS and YYEKEE (reference sequence).

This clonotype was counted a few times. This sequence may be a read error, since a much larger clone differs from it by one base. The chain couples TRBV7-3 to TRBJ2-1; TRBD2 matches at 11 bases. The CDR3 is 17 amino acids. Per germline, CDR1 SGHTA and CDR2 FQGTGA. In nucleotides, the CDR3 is TGTGCCACCAGCTTAACGACGACTAGCGGGACGACCAATGAGCAGTTCTTC. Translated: CATSLTTTSGTTNEQFF.

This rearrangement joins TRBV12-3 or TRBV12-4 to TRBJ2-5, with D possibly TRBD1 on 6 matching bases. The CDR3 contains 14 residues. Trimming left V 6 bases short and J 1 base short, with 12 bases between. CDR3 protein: CASSHPGAQETQYF. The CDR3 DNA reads TGTGCCAGCAGCCATCCAGGGGCCCAAGAGACCCAGTACTTC.

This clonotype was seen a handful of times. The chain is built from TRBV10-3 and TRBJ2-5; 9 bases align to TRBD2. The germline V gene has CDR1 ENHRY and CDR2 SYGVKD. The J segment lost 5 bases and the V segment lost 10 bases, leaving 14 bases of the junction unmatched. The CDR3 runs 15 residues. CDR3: CATGGRGGARETQYF. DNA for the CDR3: TGTGCCACCGGTGGCCGCGGGGGGGCCCGGGAGACCCAGTACTTC.

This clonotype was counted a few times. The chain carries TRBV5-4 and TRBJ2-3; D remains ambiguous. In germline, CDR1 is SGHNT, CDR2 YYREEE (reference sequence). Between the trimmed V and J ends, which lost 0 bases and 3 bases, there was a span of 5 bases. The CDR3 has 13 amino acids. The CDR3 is CASSLDGTDTQYF. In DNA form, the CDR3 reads TGTGCCAGCAGCTTGGACGGGACAGATACGCAGTATTTT.